This T cell receptor (beta chain) appears in the sequencing data of a study of T-cell reconstitution after alpha-beta-depleted transplantation in children. Unique molecular identifiers featured in how the TCRbeta library was prepared. Each CDR3 protein gets one entry after TCRdb re-called the PCR reads with MiXCR. The profile shows about 440,000 distinct CDR3 sequences, approximately 41% of them singletons. The V end was cut by 2 bases, the J end by 7 bases, with 8 bases between. Germline V lookup: CDR1 MNHEY, CDR2 SVGEGT. The CDR3 length is 13 residues. The rearrangement uses TRBV6-2 or TRBV6-3 and TRBJ1-4; TRBD1 is a possible D gene (5 bases). This clonotype was sampled from a girl under 10 years old with aplastic anemia, due to receive a stem cell transplant. The sample in question was PBMCs, obtained before TCRalphabeta/CD19-depleted stem cell transplant. CDR3 amino acids: CASSYRGSEKLFF. The CDR3 DNA is TGTGCCAGCAGTTACAGGGGCAGTGAAAAACTGTTTTTT.